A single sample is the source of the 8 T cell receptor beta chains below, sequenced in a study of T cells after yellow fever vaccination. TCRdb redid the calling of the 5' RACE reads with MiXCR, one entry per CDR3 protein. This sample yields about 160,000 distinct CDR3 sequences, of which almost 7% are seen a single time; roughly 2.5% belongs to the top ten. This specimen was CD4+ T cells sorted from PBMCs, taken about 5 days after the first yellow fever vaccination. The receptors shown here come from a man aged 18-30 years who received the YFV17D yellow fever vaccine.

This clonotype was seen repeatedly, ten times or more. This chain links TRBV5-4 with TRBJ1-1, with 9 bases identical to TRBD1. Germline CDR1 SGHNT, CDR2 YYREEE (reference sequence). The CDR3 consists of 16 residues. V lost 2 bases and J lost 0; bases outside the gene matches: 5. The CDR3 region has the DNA TGTGCCAGCAGCTTCAGGACAGGGGCCATGAACACTGAAGCTTTCTTT. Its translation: CASSFRTGAMNTEAFF.

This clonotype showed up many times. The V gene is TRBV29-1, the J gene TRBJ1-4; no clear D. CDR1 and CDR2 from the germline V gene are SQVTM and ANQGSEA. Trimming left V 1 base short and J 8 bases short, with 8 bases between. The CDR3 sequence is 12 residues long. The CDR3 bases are TGCAGCGTTGAAGGGGGAGGAGAAAAACTGTTTTTT. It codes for CSVEGGGEKLFF.

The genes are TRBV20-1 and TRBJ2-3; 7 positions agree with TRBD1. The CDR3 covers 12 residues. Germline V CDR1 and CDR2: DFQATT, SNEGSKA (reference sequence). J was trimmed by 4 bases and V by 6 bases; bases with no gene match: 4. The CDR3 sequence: CSAEQGSDTQYF. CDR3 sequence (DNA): TGCAGTGCGGAACAGGGGTCAGATACGCAGTATTTT.

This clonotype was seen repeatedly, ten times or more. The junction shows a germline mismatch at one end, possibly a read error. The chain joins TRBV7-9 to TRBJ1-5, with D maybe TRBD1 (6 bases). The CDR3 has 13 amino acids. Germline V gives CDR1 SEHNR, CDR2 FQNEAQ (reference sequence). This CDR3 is CASSQEGDTPLSF. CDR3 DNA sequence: TGTGCCAGCAGCCAAGAAGGGGACACCCCTTTGTCTTTT.

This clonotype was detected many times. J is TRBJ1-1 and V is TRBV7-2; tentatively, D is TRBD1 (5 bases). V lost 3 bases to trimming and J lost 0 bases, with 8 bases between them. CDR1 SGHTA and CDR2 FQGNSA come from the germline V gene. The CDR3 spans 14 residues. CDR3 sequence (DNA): TGTGCCAGCAGCTTTACAGGTATGAACACTGAAGCTTTCTTT. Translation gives CASSFTGMNTEAFF.

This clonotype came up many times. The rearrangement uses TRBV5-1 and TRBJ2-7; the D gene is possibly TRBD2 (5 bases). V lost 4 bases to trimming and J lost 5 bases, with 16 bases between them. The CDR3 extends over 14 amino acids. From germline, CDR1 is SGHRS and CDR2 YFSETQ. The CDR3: CASSARQFGDEQYF. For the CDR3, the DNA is TGCGCCAGCAGCGCACGGCAGTTCGGGGACGAGCAGTACTTC.

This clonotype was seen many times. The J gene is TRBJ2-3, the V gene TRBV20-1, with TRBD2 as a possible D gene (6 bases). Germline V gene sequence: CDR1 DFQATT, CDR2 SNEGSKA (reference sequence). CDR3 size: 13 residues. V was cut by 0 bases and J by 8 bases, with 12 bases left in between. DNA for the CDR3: TGCAGTGCTAGAGATCGGAGGGGCGTTACGCAGTATTTT. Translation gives CSARDRRGVTQYF.

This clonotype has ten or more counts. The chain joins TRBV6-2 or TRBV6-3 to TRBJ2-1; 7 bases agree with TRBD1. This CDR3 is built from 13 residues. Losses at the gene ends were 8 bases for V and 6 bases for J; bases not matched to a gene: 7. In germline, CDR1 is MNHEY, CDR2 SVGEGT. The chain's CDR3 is CASWTGGFNEQFF. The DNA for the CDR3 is TGTGCCAGCTGGACAGGCGGATTCAATGAGCAGTTCTTC.